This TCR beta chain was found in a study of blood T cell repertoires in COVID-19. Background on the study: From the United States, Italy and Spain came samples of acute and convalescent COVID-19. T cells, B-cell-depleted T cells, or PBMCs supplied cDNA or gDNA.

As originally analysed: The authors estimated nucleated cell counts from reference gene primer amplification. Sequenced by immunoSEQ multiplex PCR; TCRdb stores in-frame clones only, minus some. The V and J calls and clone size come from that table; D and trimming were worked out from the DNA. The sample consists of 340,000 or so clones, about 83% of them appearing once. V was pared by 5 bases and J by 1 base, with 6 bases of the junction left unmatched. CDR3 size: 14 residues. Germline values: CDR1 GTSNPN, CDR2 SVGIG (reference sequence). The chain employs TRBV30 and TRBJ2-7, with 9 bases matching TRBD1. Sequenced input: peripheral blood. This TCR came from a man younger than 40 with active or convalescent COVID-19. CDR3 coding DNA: TGTGCCTGGCAGGACAGGGGAGTATCCTACGAGCAGTACTTC. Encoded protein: CAWQDRGVSYEQYF.